This is a list of T cell receptor beta chains from one sample in a study of blood T cell repertoires in COVID-19. Measured with immunoSEQ multiplex PCR; TCRdb has only the in-frame clones, and not every one. The sample holds under 130,000 clones, about 89% seen once. The sequencing sample was made of peripheral blood. The receptors shown here come from a woman aged 55-69 years with acute or convalescent COVID-19. Each CDR3 is given with its conserved first and last residue. Each record gives: V gene, D gene, J gene, CDR3 protein. The D gene is left open where the match is weak.

TRBV6-5,TRBD2,TRBJ2-1,CATESGSSYNEQFF
TRBV10-2,TRBD1,TRBJ2-3,CASSEPGTVFTDTQYF
TRBV28,NA,TRBJ1-3,CASSPLTIDGNTIYF
TRBV28,NA,TRBJ1-2,CASSSTSGGVNYGYTF
TRBV7-9,NA,TRBJ2-1,CASSGGGFYNEQFF
TRBV4-1,TRBD1,TRBJ1-2,CASSQGTGTGFYGYTF
TRBV11-2,NA,TRBJ1-1,CASSLEEANTEAFF
TRBV19,TRBD2,TRBJ2-3,CASSSRLAGGPDTQYF
TRBV19,TRBD1,TRBJ1-1,CASKDRENMNTEAFF
TRBV7-9,TRBD1,TRBJ2-3,CASSPDRTGRFTDTQYF